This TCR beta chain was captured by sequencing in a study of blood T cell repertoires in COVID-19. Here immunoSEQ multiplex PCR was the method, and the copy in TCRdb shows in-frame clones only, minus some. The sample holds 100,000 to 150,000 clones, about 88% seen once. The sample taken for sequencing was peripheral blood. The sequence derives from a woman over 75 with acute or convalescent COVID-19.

The CDR3 region is CASSRLAGYNEQFF. CDR3 sequence (DNA): TGCGCCAGCAGCAGACTAGCGGGATACAATGAGCAGTTCTTC. V and J are TRBV10-2 and TRBJ2-1, with 11 bases fitting TRBD2. The CDR3 sequence is 14 residues long. V lost 6 bases and J lost 4; bases outside the gene matches: 2. Germline values: CDR1 WSHSY, CDR2 SAAADI.